These 31 T cell receptor beta chains came from one sample sequenced in a study of memory CD4+ T cells and cytomegalovirus serostatus. The assay was immunoSEQ multiplex PCR, and TCRdb's table has in-frame clones only and misses some. Of tens of thousands of clones detected, approximately 82% appear once; the ten largest clones hold 1.5% to 2.5%. The sort gate was single viable CD3+CD4+CD8-CD45RO+ cells for memory CD4+ T cells. Input material: memory CD4+ T cells from blood. These receptors were taken from an adult in good health and CMV-seronegative.

The genes are TRBV5-1 and TRBJ2-5; D unresolved. V lost 0 bases and J lost 5, with 11 bases in between. CDR1 and CDR2 from the germline V gene are SGHRS and YFSETQ. The CDR3 sequence is 14 residues long. CDR3 sequence reads: CASSLAAIGETQYF. The CDR3 DNA reads TGCGCCAGCAGCTTGGCCGCCATAGGGGAGACCCAGTACTTC.

The V and J genes are TRBV5-1 and TRBJ2-4, with TRBD1 matching over 7 bases. The CDR3 extends over 12 amino acids. V gave up 2 bases and J gave up 8 bases; unmatched junction bases: 1. Germline assignment: CDR1 SGHRS and CDR2 YFSETQ. The CDR3 nucleotides are TGCGCCAGCAGCTTCGACAGGGACATTCAGTACTTC. Translating it yields CASSFDRDIQYF.

The table lists this clone with a few counts. V is TRBV18 and J is TRBJ1-6; 10 bases are a match to TRBD1. The CDR3 is made up of 13 amino acids. The V segment lost 3 bases and the J segment 15 bases; nucleotides outside the gene matches: 5. Germline V gives CDR1 KGHSH, CDR2 LQKENI. CDR3 residues: CASSPRDRGLLHF. CDR3 sequence (DNA): TGTGCCAGCTCACCGAGGGACAGGGGCCTCCTCCACTTT.

The chain is built from TRBV7-9 and TRBJ2-3; D remains unclear. The CDR3 runs 15 residues. Trimming shortened V by 2 bases and J by 2 bases, and 11 bases separated the two germline ends. Germline CDR1 SEHNR, CDR2 FQNEAQ (reference sequence). The CDR3: CASSLRSKNTDTQYF. The DNA of the CDR3 is TGTGCCAGCAGCTTACGGTCAAAGAACACAGATACGCAGTATTTT. Full variable domain (remainder filled in from reference TRBV7-9 and TRBJ2-3): DTGVSQNPRHKITKRGQNVTFRCDPISEHNRLYWYRQTLGQGPEFLTYFQNEAQLEKSRLLSDRFSAERPKGSFSTLEIQRTEQGDSAMYLCASSLRSKNTDTQYFGPGTRLTVL.

This clone was counted once. V is TRBV5-7 and J is TRBJ1-5; 9 bases line up with TRBD1. TRBV5-7 is treated as an ORF (open reading frame) with a function not yet certain. The J segment lost 1 base and the V segment lost 7 bases, leaving 15 bases of the junction unmatched. This CDR3 is built from 18 residues. CDR3 in amino acids: CASGGIPNRGPSNQPQHF. CDR3 DNA: TGTGCCAGCGGGGGGATCCCCAACAGGGGGCCGAGCAATCAGCCCCAGCATTTT.

The chain joins TRBV5-5 to TRBJ2-1; 8 nucleotides match TRBD2. V lost 4 bases to trimming and J lost 4 bases; unmatched junction nucleotides: 10. CDR1 and CDR2 from the germline V gene are SGHKS and YYEKEE (reference sequence). This CDR3 contains 16 residues. The CDR3 loop is CASSPRGRGEYNEQFF. CDR3 sequence (DNA): TGTGCCAGCAGCCCTCGGGGGCGGGGGGAATACAATGAGCAGTTCTTC.

This clone has just a few counts. Other DNA sequences from this sample encode an identical CDR3 as well. V gene TRBV7-9 combines with J gene TRBJ1-5; TRBD1 matches at 7 bases. CDR1 SEHNR and CDR2 FQNEAQ come from the germline V gene (reference sequence). The CDR3 is 15 residues long. With 3 bases clipped from V and 4 bases from J, the junction kept 6 bases outside the gene matches. This CDR3 reads CASSLGDRGNQPQHF. The CDR3 nucleotides read TGTGCCAGCAGCTTGGGGGACAGAGGGAATCAGCCCCAGCATTTT.

This clone appeared a few times. The rearrangement links TRBV4-1 to TRBJ1-2; D is unclear. The germline V gene encodes CDR1 MGHRA and CDR2 YSYEKL. CDR3 size: 15 residues. V lost 3 bases, J lost 3 bases, and 14 bases lay in between. CDR3 sequence: CASSHLNRGDYGYTF. The DNA for the CDR3 is TGCGCCAGCAGCCACCTCAACCGAGGAGACTATGGCTACACCTTC.

There are a few counts of this clone. The V gene is TRBV5-1, the J gene TRBJ1-1; D not certain. CDR1 SGHRS and CDR2 YFSETQ come from the germline V gene. The CDR3 contains 12 residues. V lost 4 bases to trimming and J lost 11 bases, with 15 bases between them. The CDR3 DNA sequence: TGCGCCAGCAGCGCGAACCGGGAGGGTGCTTTCTTT. Translation gives CASSANREGAFF. The complete variable domain, with remaining parts taken from reference TRBV5-1 and TRBJ1-1, reads KAGVTQTPRYLIKTRGQQVTLSCSPISGHRSVSWYQQTPGQGLQFLFEYFSETQRNKGNFPGRFSGRQFSNSRSEMNVSTLELGDSALYLCASSANREGAFFGQGTRLTVV.

This sequence joins TRBV7-9 and TRBJ2-7, with 9 bases that match TRBD1. There are 15 residues in the CDR3. Trimming took 5 bases from V and 2 from J; bases not matched to a gene: 7. The germline V gene has CDR1 SEHNR and CDR2 FQNEAQ (reference sequence). In nucleotides, the CDR3 is TGTGCCAGCAGCGTGGGACAGGGAAGCACCTACGAGCAGTACTTC. Encoded protein: CASSVGQGSTYEQYF.

The table lists this clone with a few counts. The chain has TRBV10-3 and TRBJ2-7; maybe TRBD1 (6 bases). V was cut by 4 bases and J by 0 bases, with 13 bases left in between. The CDR3 runs to 15 residues. Germline V gene lookup returns CDR1 ENHRY and CDR2 SYGVKD. CDR3 DNA: TGTGCCATCAGTGGATGGGACAAAGACTCCTACGAGCAGTACTTC. It encodes CAISGWDKDSYEQYF.

This chain's CDR3 is CASSLEASPLHF. CDR3 nucleotide sequence: TGTGCCAGCAGCTTAGAGGCGTCACCCCTCCACTTT. The chain joins TRBV7-9 to TRBJ1-6; no clear D. Trimming cost V 1 base and J 10 bases, with 5 bases left between them. CDR3 size: 12 residues. Looked up from germline, CDR1 is SEHNR and CDR2 is FQNEAQ (reference sequence).

This clone showed up just a few times. The CDR3 nucleotides are TGCGCCAGCAACCCCTTTTACGGGGATGACACTGAAGCTTTCTTT. Translating it yields CASNPFYGDDTEAFF. The chain recombines TRBV5-1 with TRBJ1-1; D is ambiguous. CDR1 and CDR2 from the germline V gene are SGHRS and YFSETQ. The length of the CDR3 is 15 residues. The V end lost 6 bases, the J end lost 3 bases, and 18 bases lay between the germline ends.

The chain uses TRBV7-2 and TRBJ2-1, with TRBD2 identical over 9 bases. The CDR3 runs 19 residues. Trimming at V came to 5 bases and at J to 0 bases, leaving 14 bases not matched to a gene. CDR1 is SGHTA, CDR2 FQGNSA, per germline. This CDR3 is CASSPAAGGGASSYNEQFF. CDR3 DNA sequence: TGTGCCAGCAGCCCAGCGGCGGGCGGGGGGGCTAGCTCCTACAATGAGCAGTTCTTC.

This clone came up a few times. The V and J genes are TRBV7-6 and TRBJ1-1; TRBD1 is a possible D gene (5 bases). Trimming left V 10 bases short and J 0 bases short, with 12 bases between. CDR1 is SGHVS and CDR2 is FNYEAQ in the germline V gene. CDR3 length equals 13 residues. CDR3 amino acids: CATSDNLNTEAFF. Here the CDR3 DNA reads TGTGCCACTTCGGACAACTTGAACACTGAAGCTTTCTTT.

The chain employs TRBV27 and TRBJ2-1; D perhaps matches TRBD2 (6 bases). This CDR3 is 13 amino acids long. Trimming cost V 3 bases and J 7 bases, with 10 bases left between them. CDR1 MNHEY and CDR2 SMNVEV come from the germline V gene (reference sequence). In DNA, the CDR3 is TGTGCCAGCAGTTTGGTGCGGGGTAATGAGCAGTTCTTC. Translated: CASSLVRGNEQFF.

The chain recombines TRBV27 with TRBJ1-2; D is unclear. V lost 0 bases and J 8 bases, leaving 10 bases between the germline ends. Germline-derived CDR1 and CDR2 are MNHEY and SMNVEV (reference sequence). This CDR3 has 13 amino acids. DNA of the CDR3: TGTGCCAGCAGTTTATCGGTCCCCGGCGGCTACACCTTC. Its protein product is CASSLSVPGGYTF.

The chain has TRBV7-8 and TRBJ1-2; perhaps TRBD1 as D (5 bases). Trimming pared 0 bases from V and 4 bases from J, leaving 9 bases between. This CDR3 contains 14 residues. Germline V CDR1 and CDR2: SGHVS, FQNEAQ. Here the CDR3 reads CASSLARVSYGYTF. The CDR3 coding sequence is TGTGCCAGCAGCTTAGCCAGGGTGAGCTATGGCTACACCTTC.

The gene calls are TRBV19 and TRBJ1-1; D gene uncertain. In germline, CDR1 is LNHDA, CDR2 SQIVND (reference sequence). Between the trimmed V and J ends, which lost 8 bases and 7 bases, there was a span of 11 bases. This CDR3 has 11 amino acids. CDR3 DNA sequence: TGTGCCAGTCGGCGGGATTTTGAAGCTTTCTTT. This codes for CASRRDFEAFF.

This chain connects TRBV7-9 to TRBJ2-2; D perhaps matches TRBD2 (5 bases). CDR1 is SEHNR and CDR2 is FQNEAQ in the germline V gene (reference sequence). CDR3 length equals 13 residues. V was pared by 4 bases and J by 5 bases, with 8 bases between. The DNA for the CDR3 is TGTGCCAGCAGCTACGGAGGAACCGGGGAGCTGTTTTTT. The encoded protein is CASSYGGTGELFF.

This chain joins TRBV11-3 and TRBJ2-7; D is uncertain. V was pared by 2 bases and J by 2 bases, with 13 bases between. Germline assignment: CDR1 SGHNT and CDR2 YENEEA. This CDR3 is built from 15 residues. The CDR3 DNA reads as TGTGCCAGCAGCTTAATGATAGGGAATACCTACGAGCAGTACTTC. Protein: CASSLMIGNTYEQYF.

DNA of the CDR3: TGCGCCAGCAGCCTTGGACAGGGGGGGAGCAATGAGCAGTTCTTC. It is translated as CASSLGQGGSNEQFF. The chain combines TRBV5-1 with TRBJ2-1, with 10 bases fitting TRBD1. CDR3 length: 15 amino acids. Trimming at V came to 4 bases and at J to 6 bases, leaving 7 bases not matched to a gene. Germline lookup yields CDR1 SGHRS and CDR2 YFSETQ.

The V and J genes are TRBV5-1 and TRBJ1-6; D is possibly TRBD1 (5 bases). Trimming stripped 4 bases from V and 5 bases from J, with 13 bases between. The CDR3 is made up of 15 amino acids. In germline, CDR1 is SGHRS, CDR2 YFSETQ. CDR3 amino acids: CASSPLGGDNSPLHF. The CDR3 coding sequence is TGCGCCAGCAGCCCCCTGGGAGGGGATAATTCACCCCTCCACTTT. Complete variable domain (other parts from reference TRBV5-1 and TRBJ1-6): KAGVTQTPRYLIKTRGQQVTLSCSPISGHRSVSWYQQTPGQGLQFLFEYFSETQRNKGNFPGRFSGRQFSNSRSEMNVSTLELGDSALYLCASSPLGGDNSPLHFGNGTRLTVT.

This sequence joins TRBV7-6 and TRBJ1-5; D remains ambiguous. V was cut by 1 base and J by 6 bases, with 7 bases left in between. The germline CDR1 and CDR2 sequences are SGHVS and FNYEAQ. The CDR3 has 13 amino acids. CDR3 DNA: TGTGCCAGCAGCTTAGGGATCCTTCAGCCCCAGCATTTT. It is translated as CASSLGILQPQHF.

The CDR3 loop reads CASRQNTGELFF. Written as DNA, the CDR3 is TGTGCCAGCAGACAGAACACCGGGGAGCTGTTTTTT. This sequence joins TRBV6-1 and TRBJ2-2; D uncertain. V was pared by 6 bases and J by 1 base, with 3 bases between. This CDR3 has 12 residues. Per germline, CDR1 MNHNS and CDR2 SASEGT.

This chain links TRBV7-8 with TRBJ2-1, with a tentative D call TRBD1 (7 bases). The CDR3 spans 15 residues. Germline V CDR1 and CDR2: SGHVS, FQNEAQ. V was pared by 2 bases and J by 7 bases, with 15 bases between. The CDR3 here is CASSLLETGRNEQFF. For the CDR3, the DNA is TGTGCCAGCAGCTTACTCGAGACAGGGAGGAATGAGCAGTTCTTC. The whole variable domain, filled in from reference TRBV7-8 and TRBJ2-1, reads GAGVSQSPRYKVAKRGQDVALRCDPISGHVSLFWYQQALGQGPEFLTYFQNEAQLDKSGLPSDRFFAERPEGSVSTLKIQRTQQEDSAVYLCASSLLETGRNEQFFGPGTRLTVL.

A remark on this clone: As the CDR3 is not closed by the conserved phenylalanine or tryptophan, this likely results from a read error. This chain links TRBV7-9 with TRBJ1-2; D remains unclear. The V end was cut by 7 bases, the J end by 8 bases, with 20 bases between. Per the germline V gene, CDR1 is SEHNR and CDR2 is FQNEAQ (reference sequence). This CDR3 is built from 14 residues. The CDR3 here is CASTTPQPGGGYTL. The CDR3 DNA is TGTGCCAGCACCACCCCCCAACCAGGCGGGGGCTACACCCTC.

This chain joins TRBV6-5 and TRBJ2-3; D tentatively fits TRBD1 or TRBD2 (5 bases each). V lost 0 bases, J lost 0 bases, and 7 bases lay in between. The CDR3 extends over 15 amino acids. Germline CDR1 is MNHEY and CDR2 is SVGAGI. CDR3 region: CASSYSGDSTDTQYF. DNA for the CDR3: TGTGCCAGCAGTTACTCGGGGGATAGCACAGATACGCAGTATTTT.

The chain uses TRBV2 and TRBJ2-7; maybe TRBD2 (5 bases). V was clipped by 1 base and J by 0 bases, with 13 bases between them. The CDR3 consists of 16 residues. Germline CDR1 SNHLY, CDR2 FYNNEI. As DNA, the CDR3 is TGTGCCAGCAGTGAAGTACCCTGGGGAGACTCCTACGAGCAGTACTTC. Translating it yields CASSEVPWGDSYEQYF.

J is TRBJ1-3 and V is TRBV27; 9 positions agree with TRBD1. The V gene's germline CDR1 is MNHEY and CDR2 SMNVEV (reference sequence). Germline trimming cut 0 bases from V and 4 bases from J; bases unmatched to any gene: 10. This CDR3 region has 18 residues. The CDR3 reads CASSLSLPGTGLGNTIYF. The CDR3 DNA follows: TGTGCCAGCAGTTTATCCCTTCCCGGGACAGGGCTAGGAAACACCATATATTTT.

The chain recombines TRBV7-9 with TRBJ2-7; D is uncertain. V lost 0 bases and J lost 2, with 8 bases in between. The CDR3 is made up of 14 amino acids. Germline-derived CDR1 and CDR2 are SEHNR and FQNEAQ (reference sequence). In DNA, the CDR3 is TGTGCCAGCAGCTTAGCGATCCAGGCCTACGAGCAGTACTTC. This encodes CASSLAIQAYEQYF. The entire variable domain, with the rest obtained from reference TRBV7-9 and TRBJ2-7, is as follows: DTGVSQNPRHKITKRGQNVTFRCDPISEHNRLYWYRQTLGQGPEFLTYFQNEAQLEKSRLLSDRFSAERPKGSFSTLEIQRTEQGDSAMYLCASSLAIQAYEQYFGPGTRLTVT.